One and the same sample provided the 28 T cell receptor beta chains below, sequenced in a study. TCRdb re-called the RT-PCR reads through MiXCR, storing one row per CDR3 protein. The top ten hold 3.6% of the sample, which has hundreds of thousands of distinct CDR3 sequences, approximately 15% seen once. The sample taken for sequencing was memory CD4+ T cells from blood. These receptors all stem from a female donor in good health, serving as a healthy control.

The J gene is TRBJ2-1, the V gene TRBV20-1, with 10 positions matching TRBD2. This CDR3 has 13 residues. J lost 8 bases, V lost 6 bases, and 7 bases had no gene match. Germline lookup yields CDR1 DFQATT and CDR2 SNEGSKA (reference sequence). The CDR3 here is CSASAGGLDEQFF. The CDR3 DNA reads as TGCAGTGCCTCAGCGGGAGGGTTGGATGAGCAGTTCTTC.

For this clonotype: A much larger clone lies one base from this, so it may be a read error. DNA of the CDR3: TGCGCCAGCGGAACTAGCGGCTCCTACAATGAGCAGCTCTTC. This encodes CASGTSGSYNEQLF. The chain is built from TRBV5-1 and TRBJ2-1; 8 bases fit TRBD2. CDR3 length: 14 amino acids. CDR1 SGHRS and CDR2 YFSETQ come from the germline V gene.

This clonotype has a count of ten or more. The rearrangement links TRBV4-3 to TRBJ2-2; either TRBD1 or TRBD2 may fit D (6 bases each). Trimming removed 4 bases from V and 1 base from J, with 10 bases in between. The CDR3 sequence is 15 residues long. Germline-derived CDR1 and CDR2 are LGHNA and YSLEER. The CDR3 region is CASSPGGGNTGELFF. The CDR3 nucleotides read TGCGCCAGCAGCCCCGGAGGGGGGAACACCGGGGAGCTGTTTTTT.

The table lists this clonotype with a few counts. V gene TRBV11-2 combines with J gene TRBJ2-1, with TRBD2 identical over 7 bases. Germline CDR1 SGHAT, CDR2 FQNNGV. CDR3 length equals 14 residues. Trimming removed 3 bases from V and 5 bases from J; junction bases left unmatched: 4. The CDR3 sequence: CASSLGGSDNEQFF. In DNA form, the CDR3 reads TGTGCCAGCAGCTTGGGCGGGAGTGACAATGAGCAGTTCTTC.

This chain uses TRBV27 with TRBJ2-5, with TRBD2 matching over 14 bases. CDR1 is MNHEY and CDR2 is SMNVEV in the germline V gene (reference sequence). With V trimmed by 4 bases and J by 0 bases, 4 bases remained unmatched. The CDR3 is 17 amino acids. The CDR3 protein is CASSSGLAGGYQETQYF. In nucleotides, the CDR3 is TGTGCCAGCAGTTCCGGACTAGCGGGGGGCTACCAAGAGACCCAGTACTTC.

A word on this clonotype: A much larger clone sits a single nucleotide away, making a read error possible. The chain uses TRBV7-2 and TRBJ1-1, with D possibly TRBD1 on 6 matching bases. The CDR3 extends over 13 amino acids. The V end was cut by 10 bases, the J end by 0 bases, with 12 bases between. Germline V CDR1 and CDR2: SGHTA, FQGNSA. DNA for the CDR3: TGTGCCACCAATCGACAGGTGAACACTGAAGCTTTCTTT. It translates to CATNRQVNTEAFF.

This chain connects TRBV24-1 to TRBJ2-2, with TRBD1 matching over 10 bases. Germline trimming cut 9 bases from V and 3 bases from J; bases unmatched to any gene: 3. The CDR3 sequence is 14 residues long. From germline, CDR1 is KGHDR and CDR2 SFDVKD. The DNA for the CDR3 is TGTGCCACCGGGGACAGGGGCGACACCGGGGAGCTGTTTTTT. Amino acid sequence: CATGDRGDTGELFF.

This clonotype showed up many times. This rearrangement joins TRBV20-1 to TRBJ2-7, with D maybe TRBD2 (6 bases). This CDR3 has 14 residues. The germline gives CDR1 DFQATT, CDR2 SNEGSKA (reference sequence). Trimming stripped 0 bases from V and 1 base from J, with 10 bases between. The CDR3 loop is CSARDGGRSYEQYF. CDR3 nucleotide sequence: TGCAGTGCTAGAGATGGGGGGAGGTCCTACGAGCAGTACTTC.

This clonotype was seen a few times. The chain recombines TRBV20-1 with TRBJ2-1; 9 bases line up with TRBD1. Germline CDR1 is DFQATT and CDR2 is SNEGSKA (reference sequence). This CDR3 spans 15 amino acids. Here the CDR3 DNA reads TGCGCGGCCGTTAATACAGGGGGCGGAAACAATGAGCAGTTCTTC. Translated: CAAVNTGGGNNEQFF.

This clonotype occurred a few times. The V gene is TRBV5-6, the J gene TRBJ1-4; 10 nucleotides match TRBD1. The germline CDR1 and CDR2 sequences are SGHDT and YYEEEE. Trimming at V came to 3 bases and at J to 6 bases, leaving 5 bases not matched to a gene. This CDR3 region has 15 residues. The CDR3 region is CASSSRGQGYEKLFF. CDR3 in DNA: TGTGCCAGCAGCTCGAGGGGACAGGGGTATGAAAAACTGTTTTTT. The full variable domain, completed using reference TRBV5-6 and TRBJ1-4, is DAGVTQSPTHLIKTRGQQVTLRCSPKSGHDTVSWYQQALGQGPQFIFQYYEEEERQRGNFPDRFSGHQFPNYSSELNVNALLLGDSALYLCASSSRGQGYEKLFFGSGTQLSVL.

In this sample, this clonotype turned up a few times. This chain joins TRBV4-1 and TRBJ1-3; D unclear. Trimming stripped 0 bases from V and 4 bases from J, with 13 bases between. The V gene's germline CDR1 is MGHRA and CDR2 YSYEKL. This CDR3 spans 16 amino acids. The CDR3 sequence is CASSQEGSPRGNTIYF. The CDR3 nucleotides are TGCGCCAGCAGCCAAGAAGGAAGTCCCCGGGGAAACACCATATATTTT.

This clonotype was found a few times. This CDR3 is CATSRDPAASGREETQYF. The CDR3 nucleotides read TGTGCCACCAGCAGAGATCCCGCCGCTAGCGGGAGGGAGGAGACCCAGTACTTC. This rearrangement joins TRBV15 to TRBJ2-5; 12 nucleotides align to TRBD2. Germline lookup yields CDR1 LNHNV and CDR2 YYDKDF (reference sequence). This CDR3 comprises 18 residues. The V segment lost 0 bases and the J segment 5 bases; nucleotides outside the gene matches: 10.

The chain combines TRBV10-3 with TRBJ2-1, with 10 bases fitting TRBD2. The V gene's germline CDR1 is ENHRY and CDR2 SYGVKD. The CDR3 extends over 19 amino acids. V trimming: 0 bases; J trimming: 1 base; junction bases outside the gene matches: 9. CDR3 loop: CAISESGIAGGSSYNEQFF. CDR3 in DNA: TGTGCCATCAGTGAGTCGGGAATAGCGGGGGGCTCTTCCTACAATGAGCAGTTCTTC.

This rearrangement joins TRBV12-3 or TRBV12-4 to TRBJ1-3; D gene unclear. V was pared by 5 bases and J by 0 bases, with 14 bases between. The CDR3 consists of 16 residues. In nucleotides, the CDR3 is TGTGCCAGCAGTCCCGACCCTCGAAACTCTGGAAACACCATATATTTT. This translates into CASSPDPRNSGNTIYF.

This clonotype has ten or more counts. J is TRBJ2-7 and V is TRBV7-2; D gene ambiguous. V shed 1 base and J shed 0 bases, with 10 bases lying between them. There are 15 residues in the CDR3. Germline values: CDR1 SGHTA, CDR2 FQGNSA. The CDR3 region has the DNA TGTGCCAGCAGCTTAGAGCAGACGAGCTCCTACGAGCAGTACTTC. Protein: CASSLEQTSSYEQYF.

The sample holds many counts of this clonotype. The chain links TRBV6-5 to TRBJ2-5, with D tentatively TRBD2 (7 bases). This CDR3 is built from 15 residues. Germline CDR1 MNHEY, CDR2 SVGAGI. V gave up 0 bases and J gave up 5 bases, with 13 bases separating them. The CDR3 DNA sequence: TGTGCCAGCAGTTACTCGAATGAGGGGGGGGAGACCCAGTACTTC. This gives the protein CASSYSNEGGETQYF.

There are many counts of this clonotype. The chain couples TRBV12-3 or TRBV12-4 to TRBJ1-1, with D maybe TRBD1 (5 bases). The CDR3 runs 13 residues. Trimming took 6 bases from V and 1 from J, leaving 9 bases between them. Here the CDR3 DNA reads TGTGCCAGCAGGGCCGGGACGAACACTGAAGCTTTCTTT. It is translated as CASRAGTNTEAFF.

In this sample, this clonotype turned up a few times. The chain combines TRBV18 with TRBJ2-7; 7 bases fit TRBD2. Germline V CDR1 and CDR2: KGHSH, LQKENI. The J segment lost 3 bases and the V segment lost 5 bases, leaving 4 bases of the junction unmatched. This CDR3 contains 13 residues. CDR3 in amino acids: CASSSGTNYEQYF. In nucleotides, the CDR3 is TGTGCCAGCTCATCCGGGACTAACTACGAGCAGTACTTC.

The rearrangement joins TRBV18 to TRBJ1-1, with D unclear. V lost 6 bases, J lost 1 base, and 9 bases lay in between. The CDR3 has 13 amino acids. Germline V gene data show CDR1 as KGHSH and CDR2 as LQKENI. The CDR3, as DNA: TGTGCCAGCTCGGCGACAAAGAACACTGAAGCTTTCTTT. It is translated as CASSATKNTEAFF.

The CDR3 is CSASRQGAEKLFF. The DNA for the CDR3 is TGCAGTGCTAGCAGACAGGGCGCTGAAAAACTGTTTTTT. The rearrangement joins TRBV20-1 to TRBJ1-4; 7 nucleotides line up with TRBD1. V was pared by 3 bases and J by 7 bases, with 5 bases of the junction left unmatched. CDR1 DFQATT and CDR2 SNEGSKA come from the germline V gene (reference sequence). The CDR3 covers 13 residues.

This clonotype was seen a handful of times. This chain uses TRBV28 with TRBJ2-3; 9 nucleotides agree with TRBD1. The V segment lost 3 bases and the J segment 5 bases; nucleotides outside the gene matches: 6. The length of the CDR3 is 15 residues. Germline CDR1 and CDR2: MDHEN and SYDVKM. CDR3 residues: CASSFVGQGRDTQYF. The CDR3 nucleotides are TGTGCCAGCAGTTTTGTAGGACAGGGGAGAGATACGCAGTATTTT.

This clonotype occurred once. The CDR3 is CASGPPEGPTSNQPQHF. Here the CDR3 DNA reads TGTGCTAGTGGTCCACCTGAGGGGCCCACTAGCAATCAGCCCCAGCATTTT. V and J are TRBV12-5 and TRBJ1-5, with a possible D match to TRBD1 (5 bases). V lost 5 bases to trimming and J lost 0 bases, with 17 bases between them. Looked up from germline, CDR1 is LGHNT and CDR2 is FRNRAP. The CDR3 has 17 amino acids.

This clonotype was seen a few times. The CDR3 is CATSDPRTVGEEKLFF. DNA for the CDR3: TGTGCCACCAGTGACCCCCGGACAGTAGGGGAGGAAAAACTGTTTTTT. The genes are TRBV24-1 and TRBJ1-4; weak D call: TRBD1 (6 bases). Germline V gene data show CDR1 as KGHDR and CDR2 as SFDVKD. The V end was cut by 4 bases, the J end by 8 bases, with 19 bases between. The CDR3 consists of 16 residues.

This clonotype has only a few counts. The chain uses TRBV5-1 and TRBJ1-1; 8 bases map to TRBD1. This CDR3 has 15 residues. Germline V gene sequence: CDR1 SGHRS, CDR2 YFSETQ. Trimming cost V 0 bases and J 4 bases; bases outside gene matches: 5. The CDR3 coding sequence is TGCGCCAGCAGCTTGGCTCAGGGGGCGGGCACTGAAGCTTTCTTT. Its protein product is CASSLAQGAGTEAFF.

This clonotype turned up a few times. The chain has TRBV15 and TRBJ1-5; D call uncertain. CDR3 size: 15 residues. V was shortened by 0 bases and J by 1 base, with 7 bases between the two germline ends. The germline V gene encodes CDR1 LNHNV and CDR2 YYDKDF (reference sequence). The DNA for the CDR3 is TGTGCCACCAGCAGAGAGGGGATAAGCAATCAGCCCCAGCATTTT. Encoded protein: CATSREGISNQPQHF.

This clonotype was found a few times. The V and J genes are TRBV18 and TRBJ1-1; maybe TRBD1 (6 bases). The CDR3 covers 15 residues. The germline V and J ends were trimmed by 6 bases and 0 bases, with 14 bases remaining between them. The germline gives CDR1 KGHSH, CDR2 LQKENI. The CDR3: CASSAQGTLNTEAFF. For the CDR3, the DNA is TGTGCCAGCTCGGCCCAGGGGACATTGAACACTGAAGCTTTCTTT.

This clonotype was observed a handful of times. The V call is TRBV6-1, the J call TRBJ1-2; TRBD1 matches 7 bases. Germline CDR1 and CDR2: MNHNS and SASEGT. J gave up 4 bases and V 3 bases, and 5 bases lay outside the gene matches. CDR3 length equals 14 residues. The chain's CDR3 is CASSERTGLYGYTF. The CDR3 nucleotides read TGTGCCAGCAGTGAGAGGACAGGACTCTATGGCTACACCTTC.

This sequence joins TRBV20-1 and TRBJ1-6, with 11 positions matching TRBD1. V was pared by 4 bases and J by 9 bases, with 5 bases of the junction left unmatched. This CDR3 comprises 14 residues. In germline, CDR1 is DFQATT, CDR2 SNEGSKA (reference sequence). The CDR3 coding sequence is TGCAGTGCTAACCCCGGGACAGGGGGTTCACCCCTCCACTTT. This codes for CSANPGTGGSPLHF.